A single sample is the source of the 27 T cell receptor beta chains below, sequenced in a study of shared clonotypes between healthy human individuals. Sequencing was performed with immunoSEQ multiplex PCR; in TCRdb, only in-frame clones are kept and a portion is missing. The repertoire holds over a million clones, with 95% to 97% as singletons. Sequenced sample: naive CD4+ T cells sorted from blood. Sample subset: CD45RA+ positively selected. These receptors all come from a man between 25 and 39 years old in good health.

The rearrangement links TRBV9 to TRBJ2-1, with D perhaps matching TRBD1 (6 bases). The CDR3 has 16 amino acids. Trimming left V 0 bases short and J 6 bases short, with 16 bases between. Germline V gives CDR1 SGDLS, CDR2 YYNGEE. In DNA form, the CDR3 reads TGTGCCAGCAGCGTAGTAGCCGGACAGAGACTCAATGAGCAGTTCTTC. Its protein is CASSVVAGQRLNEQFF.

With respect to this clone: The same CDR3 can be traced to other DNA sequences in this sample. The chain combines TRBV7-2 with TRBJ2-7; 11 bases are shared with TRBD2. The J segment lost 2 bases and the V segment lost 4 bases, leaving 4 bases of the junction unmatched. Germline CDR1 and CDR2: SGHTA and FQGNSA. The CDR3 sequence is 15 residues long. Here the CDR3 DNA reads TGTGCCAGCAGCTCCCGACTAGCGGGGACCTACGAGCAGTACTTC. Translating gives CASSSRLAGTYEQYF.

As DNA, the CDR3 is TGTGCCAGCAGGGGGGCCGGGATGCGCTCTGGGGCCAACGTCCTGACTTTC. As protein: CASRGAGMRSGANVLTF. The chain uses TRBV2 and TRBJ2-6; weak D call: TRBD1 (6 bases). CDR1 SNHLY and CDR2 FYNNEI come from the germline V gene. The CDR3 length is 17 residues. V was clipped by 6 bases and J by 0 bases, with 15 bases between them. Based on the CDR3 plus reference TRBV2 and TRBJ2-6, the full variable domain is EPEVTQTPSHQVTQMGQEVILRCVPISNHLYFYWYRQILGQKVEFLVSFYNNEISEKSEIFDDQFSVERPDGSNFTLKIRSTKLEDSAMYFCASRGAGMRSGANVLTFGAGSRLTVL.

The V call is TRBV5-1, the J call TRBJ2-7; D is perhaps TRBD2 (6 bases). V gave up 0 bases and J gave up 3 bases, with 16 bases separating them. CDR1 SGHRS and CDR2 YFSETQ come from the germline V gene. CDR3 length: 16 residues. CDR3 loop: CASSLVEGPMVYEQYF. CDR3 sequence (DNA): TGCGCCAGCAGCTTGGTGGAGGGGCCAATGGTCTACGAGCAGTACTTC.

As for this clone: Other DNA sequences within the sample encode an identical CDR3. For the CDR3, the DNA is TGCGCCAGCAGCTCTGGACTAGCGGGAGTAGATGAGCAGTTCTTC. It specifies CASSSGLAGVDEQFF. V gene TRBV5-1 combines with J gene TRBJ2-1; 13 bases are shared with TRBD2. Losses at the gene ends were 3 bases for V and 8 bases for J; bases not matched to a gene: 5. Germline V gene lookup returns CDR1 SGHRS and CDR2 YFSETQ. This CDR3 is 15 amino acids long.

This sequence joins TRBV6-1 and TRBJ2-7; 7 bases fit TRBD2. The CDR3 length is 14 residues. After removal of 0 bases from V and 7 bases from J, the junction contained 6 bases not matched to a gene. The germline V gene encodes CDR1 MNHNS and CDR2 SASEGT. In nucleotides, the CDR3 is TGTGCCAGCAGTGAAGCGGGAGGGCCTTCTGAGCAGTACTTC. Translation gives CASSEAGGPSEQYF.

This sequence joins TRBV11-2 and TRBJ2-1; the D call may be TRBD1 or TRBD2 (5 bases each). The ends were cut back, 0 bases at V and 15 bases at J, with 12 bases in the middle. This CDR3 contains 12 residues. From germline, CDR1 is SGHAT and CDR2 FQNNGV. For the CDR3, the DNA is TGTGCCAGCAGCTTAGATGCCCGGGACCGGTTCTTC. Translating it yields CASSLDARDRFF.

The V gene is TRBV5-4, the J gene TRBJ2-1; weak D call: TRBD1 (5 bases). The CDR3 extends over 13 amino acids. V gave up 2 bases and J gave up 9 bases, with 12 bases separating them. Germline V lookup: CDR1 SGHNT, CDR2 YYREEE (reference sequence). DNA of the CDR3: TGTGCCAGCAGCTTAGAGAAAGGGGTTGAGCAGTTCTTC. Translation: CASSLEKGVEQFF.

The V and J genes are TRBV10-2 and TRBJ2-3; TRBD2 matches at 7 bases. The V gene end was trimmed by 10 bases and the J gene end by 1 base; junction bases not matched to a gene: 11. Germline V gives CDR1 WSHSY, CDR2 SAAADI. The CDR3 sequence is 15 residues long. As DNA, the CDR3 is TGCGCCACCTCCGAGCGGGGAAAACGCACAGATACGCAGTATTTT. Its translation: CATSERGKRTDTQYF.

The gene calls are TRBV5-6 and TRBJ2-1; TRBD1 might be the D (6 bases). V was clipped by 3 bases and J by 8 bases, with 21 bases between them. CDR3 size: 16 residues. Germline CDR1 is SGHDT and CDR2 is YYEEEE. The CDR3 sequence is CASSYGSRDMLHEQFF. The DNA of the CDR3 is TGTGCCAGCAGCTACGGGTCCCGGGACATGCTCCATGAGCAGTTCTTC.

The CDR3 region is CASSARDRGGTDTQYF. Written as DNA, the CDR3 is TGTGCCAGCAGCGCCCGGGACAGGGGGGGCACAGATACGCAGTATTTT. The chain is built from TRBV9 and TRBJ2-3; 11 bases map to TRBD1. With 3 bases clipped from V and 1 base from J, the junction kept 4 bases outside the gene matches. The germline V gene has CDR1 SGDLS and CDR2 YYNGEE. This CDR3 is 16 amino acids long.

This clone appeared once. The V gene is TRBV18, the J gene TRBJ2-7; a weak D match, TRBD2 (6 bases). Per germline, CDR1 KGHSH and CDR2 LQKENI. The CDR3 is made up of 15 amino acids. Trimming removed 2 bases from V and 1 base from J, with 12 bases in between. Here the CDR3 DNA reads TGTGCCAGCTCACCAGGAGGGCAGTTATCCTACGAGCAGTACTTC. This translates into CASSPGGQLSYEQYF.

The chain links TRBV4-1 to TRBJ2-1; the D call may be TRBD1 or TRBD2 (5 bases each). Germline V gives CDR1 MGHRA, CDR2 YSYEKL. The V end was cut by 0 bases, the J end by 10 bases, with 10 bases between. The CDR3 runs to 13 residues. The CDR3 protein is CASSQDGTNEQFF. The CDR3 DNA is TGCGCCAGCAGCCAAGACGGGACCAACGAGCAGTTCTTC.

The chain combines TRBV19 with TRBJ1-5, with no clear D. Germline values: CDR1 LNHDA, CDR2 SQIVND (reference sequence). This CDR3 is 14 amino acids long. The V gene lost 8 bases and the J gene lost 3 bases, with 14 bases spanning the gap. The CDR3 nucleotides read TGTGCCAGTCAGCCCGGGTTTTCCAATCAGCCCCAGCATTTT. Translated: CASQPGFSNQPQHF.

The rearrangement links TRBV5-4 to TRBJ1-4; TRBD1 matches at 7 bases. The CDR3 totals 15 residues. The germline CDR1 and CDR2 sequences are SGHNT and YYREEE (reference sequence). The junction had 6 bases not matched to a gene; V was cut back by 0 bases and J by 7 bases. The chain's CDR3 is CASSLVGGDREKLFF. CDR3 bases: TGTGCCAGCAGCTTGGTAGGGGGCGATCGTGAAAAACTGTTTTTT. The full variable domain, rest sourced from reference TRBV5-4 and TRBJ1-4, is ETGVTQSPTHLIKTRGQQVTLRCSSQSGHNTVSWYQQALGQGPQFIFQYYREEENGRGNFPPRFSGLQFPNYSSELNVNALELDDSALYLCASSLVGGDREKLFFGSGTQLSVL.

The V gene is TRBV18, the J gene TRBJ2-3; 8 bases are shared with TRBD1. V was pared by 3 bases and J by 4 bases, with 6 bases of the junction left unmatched. There are 15 residues in the CDR3. Per germline, CDR1 KGHSH and CDR2 LQKENI. The chain's CDR3 is CASSPGQGGADTQYF. CDR3 bases: TGTGCCAGCTCACCCGGACAGGGCGGCGCAGATACGCAGTATTTT.

The chain has TRBV5-5 and TRBJ1-3, with a possible D match to TRBD1 (5 bases). The CDR3 extends over 14 amino acids. The germline V and J ends were trimmed by 1 base and 4 bases, with 9 bases remaining between them. Germline V gives CDR1 SGHKS, CDR2 YYEKEE (reference sequence). The CDR3 is CASSLWGFGNTIYF. CDR3 in DNA: TGTGCCAGCAGCTTGTGGGGGTTCGGAAACACCATATATTTT.

The genes are TRBV9 and TRBJ2-5; D is unresolved. The V and J ends lost 2 bases and 0 bases respectively, with 5 bases between them. This CDR3 contains 13 residues. In germline, CDR1 is SGDLS, CDR2 YYNGEE. The CDR3 DNA is TGTGCCAGCAGCGTGTCGTACCAAGAGACCCAGTACTTC. This encodes CASSVSYQETQYF.

The chain uses TRBV5-1 and TRBJ2-1; 9 bases are shared with TRBD1. CDR1 and CDR2 (germline): SGHRS, YFSETQ. With 3 bases clipped from V and 8 bases from J, the junction kept 6 bases outside the gene matches. This CDR3 has 14 residues. CDR3 nucleotide sequence: TGCGCCAGCAGCTCGGGACAGGGTGGGGATGAGCAGTTCTTC. Encoded protein: CASSSGQGGDEQFF.

This chain links TRBV6-5 with TRBJ2-1, with 7 bases matching TRBD2. CDR3 length equals 13 residues. V shed 6 bases and J 7 bases; nucleotides not matched to a gene: 6. CDR1 and CDR2 from the germline V gene are MNHEY and SVGAGI. The CDR3 sequence: CASRLARENEQFF. The CDR3 DNA reads TGTGCCAGCAGACTAGCGCGAGAAAATGAGCAGTTCTTC.

A few counts support this clone. This chain uses TRBV19 with TRBJ1-5; D remains ambiguous. The V and J ends lost 6 bases and 5 bases respectively, with 14 bases between them. The CDR3 extends over 14 amino acids. The germline V gene has CDR1 LNHDA and CDR2 SQIVND (reference sequence). CDR3 amino acids: CASRRQEGYQPQHF. CDR3 DNA: TGTGCCAGTAGGAGACAAGAGGGATATCAGCCCCAGCATTTT.

The V call is TRBV15, the J call TRBJ2-1; 8 bases match TRBD2. Trimming at V came to 0 bases and at J to 5 bases, leaving 3 bases not matched to a gene. The CDR3 spans 15 residues. Germline CDR1 and CDR2: LNHNV and YYDKDF (reference sequence). The CDR3 loop is CATSRDPAGDNEQFF. CDR3 nucleotides: TGTGCCACCAGCAGAGATCCAGCGGGAGACAATGAGCAGTTCTTC.

The chain combines TRBV18 with TRBJ1-5; D may be TRBD1 (6 bases). Per the germline V gene, CDR1 is KGHSH and CDR2 is LQKENI. This CDR3 region has 17 residues. The germline V and J ends were trimmed by 3 bases and 1 base, with 16 bases remaining between them. The CDR3 region has the DNA TGTGCCAGCTCACCCCGGGGGGGGCTTGAGAGCAATCAGCCCCAGCATTTT. Its translation: CASSPRGGLESNQPQHF. Looking up the rest from reference TRBV18 and TRBJ1-5 gives the full variable domain: NAGVMQNPRHLVRRRGQEARLRCSPMKGHSHVYWYRQLPEEGLKFMVYLQKENIIDESGMPKERFSAEFPKEGPSILRIQQVVRGDSAAYFCASSPRGGLESNQPQHFGDGTRLSIL.

This chain's CDR3 is CASSLPYRGSSYEQYF. In DNA form, the CDR3 reads TGTGCCAGCAGCTTACCGTACAGGGGGAGCTCCTACGAGCAGTACTTC. The chain carries TRBV11-2 and TRBJ2-7; 8 nucleotides agree with TRBD1. CDR1 and CDR2 from the germline V gene are SGHAT and FQNNGV. The CDR3 has 16 residues. The V gene end was trimmed by 2 bases and the J gene end by 0 bases; junction bases not matched to a gene: 6.

The CDR3 DNA reads TGTGCCAGCTCACCGTCGAGGTCTTTCCCAGCGTCTGGAAACACCATATATTTT. Translation: CASSPSRSFPASGNTIYF. The chain combines TRBV18 with TRBJ1-3, with D uncertain. V was clipped by 3 bases and J by 1 base, with 19 bases between them. Germline loops: CDR1 KGHSH, CDR2 LQKENI. This CDR3 has 18 residues.

The chain carries TRBV9 and TRBJ1-1; D is possibly TRBD1 (5 bases). Trimming took 0 bases from V and 1 from J, leaving 10 bases between them. This CDR3 is 15 amino acids long. In germline, CDR1 is SGDLS, CDR2 YYNGEE. CDR3 in amino acids: CASSVGGIGNTEAFF. The CDR3 nucleotides are TGTGCCAGCAGCGTAGGGGGCATTGGGAACACTGAAGCTTTCTTT.

The rearrangement joins TRBV11-2 to TRBJ2-1; D gene ambiguous. Germline CDR1 reads SGHAT; CDR2 reads FQNNGV. The CDR3 spans 16 residues. V dropped 5 bases and J dropped 6 bases, with 20 bases sitting between them. CDR3 sequence (DNA): TGTGCCAGCAGCCTGCGTCGGGTGATTATGTTCAATGAGCAGTTCTTC. Encoded protein: CASSLRRVIMFNEQFF.